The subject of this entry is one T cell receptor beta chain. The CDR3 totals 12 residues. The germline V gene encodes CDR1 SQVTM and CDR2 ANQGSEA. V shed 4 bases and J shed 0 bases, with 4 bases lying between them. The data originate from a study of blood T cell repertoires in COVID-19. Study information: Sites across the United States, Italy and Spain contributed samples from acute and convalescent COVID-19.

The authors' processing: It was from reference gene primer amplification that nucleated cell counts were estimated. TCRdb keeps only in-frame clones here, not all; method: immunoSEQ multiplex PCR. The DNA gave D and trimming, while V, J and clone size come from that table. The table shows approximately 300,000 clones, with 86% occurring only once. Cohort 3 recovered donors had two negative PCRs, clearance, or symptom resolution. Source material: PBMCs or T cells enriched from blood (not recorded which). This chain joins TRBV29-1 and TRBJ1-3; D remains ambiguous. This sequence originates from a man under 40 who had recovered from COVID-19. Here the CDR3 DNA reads TGCAGCGTTGGGGCCTCTGGAAACACCATATATTTT. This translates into CSVGASGNTIYF.